Following are 29 T cell receptor beta chains from one sample sequenced in a study of T cells in Graves' hyperthyroidism and ophthalmopathy (dated by TCRdb to between 2019 and 2020). The library was obtained by multiplex PCR. The sample was run on an Illumina HiSeq 2000. TCR beta CDR3 regions were amplified from RNA transcripts. The TCR CDR3 was subjected to a first round of RT-PCR using the HTBI primer set and the Qiagen OneStep RT-PCR kit. Starting from the raw public reads, TCRdb applied fastp trimming at Q25, assembled clones with MiXCR and retained in-frame beta chains. Identical CDR3 protein sequences are pooled into one entry, listed with their most common genes and DNA. This sample holds roughly 530,000 distinct CDR3 sequences; about 15% were observed only once. Roughly a sixth of the sample comes from the top ten. Material for sequencing was blood. Receptors originate from a woman aged 18-29 years with Graves' ophthalmopathy.

This chain links TRBV6-6 with TRBJ2-1, with 7 bases fitting TRBD2. Germline lookup yields CDR1 MNHNY and CDR2 SVGAGI (reference sequence). The ends lost 0 bases at V and 8 bases at J; junction bases unmatched: 4. The CDR3 is 14 amino acids. CDR3 DNA: TGTGCCAGCAGTTACTCAGGACTAGACTATGAGCAGTTCTTC. Protein: CASSYSGLDYEQFF.

The gene calls are TRBV15 and TRBJ1-4; TRBD1 is a possible D gene (6 bases). Germline assignment: CDR1 LNHNV and CDR2 YYDKDF (reference sequence). The germline V and J ends were trimmed by 0 bases and 10 bases, with 15 bases remaining between them. The CDR3 is 15 residues long. For the CDR3, the DNA is TGTGCCACCAGCAGAGATAAACAGGGTGGTCGAAAACTGTTTTTT. Protein product: CATSRDKQGGRKLFF.

The rearrangement joins TRBV20-1 to TRBJ2-3, with a weak D call TRBD2 (6 bases). The germline V gene has CDR1 DFQATT and CDR2 SNEGSKA (reference sequence). CDR3 length equals 14 residues. V lost 3 bases and J lost 4, with 14 bases in between. CDR3 sequence: CSASGSVGADTQYF. CDR3 bases: TGCAGTGCTAGCGGGAGCGTTGGGGCAGATACGCAGTATTTT.

The genes are TRBV5-1 and TRBJ2-7, with TRBD2 matching over 14 bases. Germline V CDR1 and CDR2: SGHRS, YFSETQ. The CDR3 spans 16 residues. The ends lost 3 bases at V and 7 bases at J; junction bases unmatched: 9. In DNA, the CDR3 is TGCGCCAGCAGCTCCCTAGGGACTAGCGGGGGTTGGGAGCAGTACTTC. The encoded protein is CASSSLGTSGGWEQYF.

The rearrangement joins TRBV9 to TRBJ2-1; D call uncertain. This CDR3 region has 17 residues. The germline CDR1 and CDR2 sequences are SGDLS and YYNGEE. Trimming shortened V by 3 bases and J by 3 bases, and 19 bases separated the two germline ends. This CDR3 is CASSAFPHGRDYNEQFF. The CDR3 DNA sequence: TGTGCCAGCAGCGCCTTCCCACATGGACGAGACTACAATGAGCAGTTCTTC.

The chain combines TRBV4-3 with TRBJ2-1; 8 nucleotides agree with TRBD1. The CDR3 is made up of 15 amino acids. V shed 4 bases, J shed 4 bases, and the junction held 6 bases outside the gene matches. Germline V gives CDR1 LGHNA, CDR2 YSLEER. CDR3 sequence reads: CASSRAGQVYNEQFF. The DNA for the CDR3 is TGCGCCAGCAGCCGTGCGGGACAGGTATACAATGAGCAGTTCTTC.

This clonotype has just a few counts. The chain links TRBV9 to TRBJ1-1; no clear D. The ends were cut back, 0 bases at V and 1 base at J, with 10 bases in the middle. Germline values: CDR1 SGDLS, CDR2 YYNGEE. The CDR3 runs to 15 residues. The CDR3 loop reads CASSVGRVGNTEAFF. The CDR3 nucleotides are TGTGCCAGCAGCGTAGGGCGGGTGGGGAACACTGAAGCTTTCTTT. Full variable domain (outside the CDR3, taken from reference TRBV9 and TRBJ1-1): DSGVTQTPKHLITATGQRVTLRCSPRSGDLSVYWYQQSLDQGLQFLIQYYNGEERAKGNILERFSAQQFPDLHSELNLSSLELGDSALYFCASSVGRVGNTEAFFGQGTRLTVV.

This clonotype has a count of ten or more. The V gene is TRBV7-2, the J gene TRBJ2-3; D is ambiguous. This CDR3 contains 14 residues. Trimming shortened V by 3 bases and J by 5 bases, and 12 bases separated the two germline ends. Per germline, CDR1 SGHTA and CDR2 FQGNSA. The CDR3 region is CASSFGLRGDTQYF. CDR3 in DNA: TGTGCCAGCAGCTTCGGTCTTCGTGGAGATACGCAGTATTTT.

This clonotype was seen repeatedly, ten times or more. This rearrangement joins TRBV7-2 to TRBJ2-7, with D maybe TRBD1 (5 bases). Looked up from germline, CDR1 is SGHTA and CDR2 is FQGNSA. This CDR3 region has 12 residues. V was cut by 9 bases and J by 1 base, with 10 bases left in between. CDR3 region: CASGHLSYEQYF. The CDR3 region has the DNA TGTGCCAGTGGACATCTTTCCTACGAGCAGTACTTC.

In its sample, this clonotype was seen a few times. The chain recombines TRBV4-3 with TRBJ1-2; D is unclear. Germline CDR1 LGHNA, CDR2 YSLEER. The CDR3 length is 13 residues. The V end was cut by 1 base, the J end by 7 bases, with 10 bases between. The DNA of the CDR3 is TGCGCCAGCAGCCAAGTAACCTTGGGTGGCTACACCTTC. Translated: CASSQVTLGGYTF.

This clonotype was detected ten times or more. This chain connects TRBV3-1 to TRBJ1-6; TRBD1 matches 7 bases. The CDR3 extends over 13 amino acids. V shed 4 bases, J shed 7 bases, and the junction held 1 base outside the gene matches. The germline CDR1 and CDR2 sequences are LGHDT and YNNKEL (reference sequence). CDR3 protein: CASSPGQNSPLHF. CDR3 bases: TGTGCCAGCAGCCCGGGACAGAATTCACCCCTCCACTTT.

The gene calls are TRBV5-1 and TRBJ1-1, with a tentative D call TRBD1 (6 bases). CDR1 and CDR2 from the germline V gene are SGHRS and YFSETQ. With 4 bases removed from V and 4 bases from J, the gap between germline ends came to 17 bases. This CDR3 has 15 amino acids. The CDR3 is CASSPRAGAGTEAFF. CDR3 sequence (DNA): TGCGCCAGCAGCCCCCGGGCGGGGGCAGGCACTGAAGCTTTCTTT.

This clonotype occurred many times. The V call is TRBV5-1, the J call TRBJ1-1, with D unclear. The CDR3 spans 15 residues. Germline CDR1 SGHRS, CDR2 YFSETQ. The V end was cut by 5 bases, the J end by 1 base, with 15 bases between. DNA for the CDR3: TGCGCCAGCAGACCCCCAATAGATCAGAACACTGAAGCTTTCTTT. As protein: CASRPPIDQNTEAFF.

This clonotype was recorded at least ten times. The rearrangement joins TRBV12-3 or TRBV12-4 to TRBJ2-7; D call uncertain. The V and J ends lost 3 bases and 6 bases respectively, with 12 bases between them. The CDR3 runs 13 residues. DNA for the CDR3: TGTGCCAGCAGTTTCCATCCGGTTCGCGAGCAGTACTTC. Its protein is CASSFHPVREQYF.

At least ten counts were recorded for this clonotype. The chain carries TRBV12-3 or TRBV12-4 and TRBJ1-1, with no clear D. The CDR3 is made up of 13 amino acids. Trimming removed 4 bases at V and 1 base at J, with 7 bases between. CDR3 sequence: CASSWAENTEAFF. Written as DNA, the CDR3 is TGTGCCAGCAGTTGGGCCGAGAACACTGAAGCTTTCTTT.

This clonotype was counted ten times or more. V usage is TRBV20-1 and J usage is TRBJ2-7; a possible D gene is TRBD2 (6 bases). V lost 0 bases to trimming and J lost 7 bases, with 19 bases between them. The CDR3 length is 15 residues. The V gene's germline CDR1 is DFQATT and CDR2 SNEGSKA (reference sequence). CDR3 nucleotide sequence: TGCAGTGCTAGAGATCAGCCAGGCCCTCGGGGGGAGCAGTACTTC. Protein product: CSARDQPGPRGEQYF.

V usage is TRBV29-1 and J usage is TRBJ2-7; 7 bases are a match to TRBD2. CDR1 is SQVTM, CDR2 ANQGSEA, per germline. This CDR3 has 17 amino acids. With 3 bases clipped from V and 5 bases from J, the junction kept 19 bases outside the gene matches. The CDR3 loop is CSVDSGRWEGLVNEQYF. DNA for the CDR3: TGCAGCGTTGATAGCGGGCGATGGGAGGGGTTGGTGAACGAGCAGTACTTC.

This clonotype was counted many times. V and J are TRBV28 and TRBJ2-3; 9 positions agree with TRBD1. V trimming: 5 bases; J trimming: 3 bases; junction bases outside the gene matches: 9. Per germline, CDR1 MDHEN and CDR2 SYDVKM. CDR3 length: 16 residues. This CDR3 is CASSTSPGTGTDTQYF. CDR3 in DNA: TGTGCCAGCAGTACTTCCCCCGGGACAGGGACAGATACGCAGTATTTT.

The chain is built from TRBV6-1 and TRBJ2-7, with TRBD2 matching over 13 bases. The CDR3 is made up of 18 amino acids. Germline CDR1 MNHNS, CDR2 SASEGT. V shed 11 bases and J 0 bases; nucleotides not matched to a gene: 16. CDR3 nucleotide sequence: TGTGCCCGAACCCGGGAGGGACTAGCGGGAAACTTCTCCTACGAGCAGTACTTC. As protein: CARTREGLAGNFSYEQYF.

On this clonotype itself: Just one base apart from a much larger clone, this may be a read error. The chain employs TRBV6-1 and TRBJ1-5; D not resolved. Trimming cost V 1 base and J 3 bases, with 7 bases left between them. This CDR3 has 14 amino acids. The germline gives CDR1 MNHNS, CDR2 SASEGT. CDR3 nucleotide sequence: TGTGCCAGCAGTGAAGGGCTGGACAATCAGCCCCAGCATTTT. Residues: CASSEGLDNQPQHF.

A few counts support this clonotype. The rearrangement uses TRBV6-2 or TRBV6-3 and TRBJ1-1, with D unclear. From germline, CDR1 is MNHEY and CDR2 SVGEGT. The CDR3 consists of 15 residues. V shed 0 bases and J shed 7 bases, with 15 bases lying between them. As DNA, the CDR3 is TGTGCCAGCAGTTACTCGCGGCTTGTTCGGGGTGAAGCTTTCTTT. Translated: CASSYSRLVRGEAFF.

This clonotype was counted at least ten times. V gene TRBV28 combines with J gene TRBJ1-2; D gene ambiguous. The germline V gene encodes CDR1 MDHEN and CDR2 SYDVKM. V lost 3 bases, J lost 8 bases, and 13 bases lay in between. The CDR3 spans 13 residues. Here the CDR3 reads CASSFTAGNGYTF. The DNA for the CDR3 is TGTGCCAGCAGTTTTACGGCAGGCAACGGCTACACCTTC.

This clonotype was recorded at least ten times. This chain connects TRBV5-1 to TRBJ2-3; 9 bases fit TRBD2. Germline V lookup: CDR1 SGHRS, CDR2 YFSETQ. This CDR3 contains 18 residues. Trimming at V came to 0 bases and at J to 3 bases, leaving 11 bases not matched to a gene. The CDR3 sequence is CASSLVGSGRGGTDTQYF. The CDR3, as DNA: TGCGCCAGCAGCTTGGTTGGTAGCGGGAGAGGTGGAACAGATACGCAGTATTTT.

A single count supports this clonotype. The chain combines TRBV28 with TRBJ1-2; 10 bases map to TRBD1. The CDR3 sequence is 15 residues long. CDR1 is MDHEN, CDR2 SYDVKM, per germline. Trimming at V came to 6 bases and at J to 4 bases, leaving 8 bases not matched to a gene. The CDR3 coding sequence is TGTGCCAGCAGACTCCCGGGACAGGGGAGCTATGGCTACACCTTC. Amino acids: CASRLPGQGSYGYTF.

This clonotype has ten or more counts. J is TRBJ2-3 and V is TRBV28; TRBD1 matches at 8 bases. Germline V gives CDR1 MDHEN, CDR2 SYDVKM. The CDR3 is 16 amino acids. With 5 bases clipped from V and 1 base from J, the junction kept 8 bases outside the gene matches. As DNA, the CDR3 is TGTGCCAGCAGTCTAGACCAGGGGGCAGGCACAGATACGCAGTATTTT. It codes for CASSLDQGAGTDTQYF.

The chain recombines TRBV2 with TRBJ1-4, with D unclear. CDR1 and CDR2 (germline): SNHLY, FYNNEI. With 5 bases removed from V and 3 bases from J, the gap between germline ends came to 7 bases. The CDR3 is 13 amino acids. DNA of the CDR3: TGTGCCAGCAGTAAGGACCCTAATGAAAAACTGTTTTTT. It specifies CASSKDPNEKLFF.

This clonotype was seen at least ten times. At one end, the junction sequence differs from germline, possibly due to a read error. This chain uses TRBV4-1 with TRBJ2-1, with D uncertain. Germline-derived CDR1 and CDR2 are MGHRA and YSYEKL. This CDR3 region has 13 residues. This CDR3 is CASSQVSDNEQFF. CDR3 sequence (DNA): TGTGCCAGCAGCCAAGTATCAGACAATGAGCAGTTCTTC.

The rearrangement joins TRBV6-1 to TRBJ2-3; the match to TRBD2 covers 12 bases. V lost 7 bases and J lost 1; bases outside the gene matches: 12. CDR3 size: 18 residues. Germline CDR1 MNHNS, CDR2 SASEGT. CDR3 sequence: CASNGLAGRALRTDTQYF. The DNA for the CDR3 is TGTGCCAGCAACGGACTAGCGGGACGAGCTTTACGCACAGATACGCAGTATTTT.

This clonotype was seen repeatedly, ten times or more. This chain connects TRBV20-1 to TRBJ1-1, with 8 bases matching TRBD1. The CDR3 consists of 13 residues. In germline, CDR1 is DFQATT, CDR2 SNEGSKA (reference sequence). Losses at the gene ends were 4 bases for V and 4 bases for J; bases not matched to a gene: 5. The CDR3 is CSATRGQGTEAFF. CDR3 DNA: TGCAGTGCTACCAGGGGGCAGGGCACTGAAGCTTTCTTT.